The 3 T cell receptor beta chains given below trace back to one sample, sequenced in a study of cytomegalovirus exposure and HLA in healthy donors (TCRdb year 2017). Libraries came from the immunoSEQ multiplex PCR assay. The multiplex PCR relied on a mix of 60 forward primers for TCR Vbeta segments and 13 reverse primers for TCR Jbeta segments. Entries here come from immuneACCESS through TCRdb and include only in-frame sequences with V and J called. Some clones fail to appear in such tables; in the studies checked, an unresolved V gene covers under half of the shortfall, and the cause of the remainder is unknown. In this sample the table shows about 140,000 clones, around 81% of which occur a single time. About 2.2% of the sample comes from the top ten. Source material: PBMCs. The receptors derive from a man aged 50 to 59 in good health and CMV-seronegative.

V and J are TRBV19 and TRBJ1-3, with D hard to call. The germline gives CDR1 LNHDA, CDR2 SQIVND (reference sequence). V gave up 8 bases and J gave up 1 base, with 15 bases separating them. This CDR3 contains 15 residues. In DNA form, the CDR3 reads TGTGCCAGTGGAAGGGCCACGGGATCTGGAAACACCATATATTTT. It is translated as CASGRATGSGNTIYF.

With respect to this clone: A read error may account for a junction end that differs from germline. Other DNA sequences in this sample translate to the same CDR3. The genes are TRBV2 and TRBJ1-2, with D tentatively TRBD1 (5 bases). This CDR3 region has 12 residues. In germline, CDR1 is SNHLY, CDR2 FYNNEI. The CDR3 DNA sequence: TGTGCCAGTAGTGAAGTGTCGACAGTTTACACCTTC. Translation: CASSEVSTVYTF.

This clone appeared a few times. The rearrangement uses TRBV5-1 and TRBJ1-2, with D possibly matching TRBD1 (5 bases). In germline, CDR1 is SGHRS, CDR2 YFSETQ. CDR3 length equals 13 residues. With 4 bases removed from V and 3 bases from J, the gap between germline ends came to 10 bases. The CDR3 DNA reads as TGCGCCAGCAGCGTAGGGGTGGACTATGGCTACACCTTC. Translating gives CASSVGVDYGYTF.